The rows below give T cell receptor beta chains drawn from one sample of a study of T cell changes during pregnancy in multiple sclerosis. TCRdb's copy holds only in-frame clones and misses some; the assay was immunoSEQ multiplex PCR. The sample shows around 61,000 clones, around 90% of them seen only once. This material consisted of peripheral blood, taken in the first trimester of pregnancy. These receptors came from a female donor in good health, enrolled as a control in a pregnancy study. CDR3s include the opening cysteine and the closing phenylalanine or tryptophan. Fields, in order: J gene, V gene, clone size, D gene, CDR3 DNA, CDR3 protein. D genes are given only for firm matches. Not all rows give a size; the values are once, few, many and, for expanded clones, a class.

>TRBJ2-3|TRBV7-2|.|.
TGTGCCAGCAACCGAGGTCATATGAGAACAGATACGCAGTATTTT
CASNRGHMRTDTQYF
>TRBJ1-2|TRBV7-9|once|.
TGTGCCAGCAGCCGCATCGGGGGGGAAGTATATGGCTACACCTTC
CASSRIGGEVYGYTF
>TRBJ2-7|TRBV9|once|.
TGTGCCAGCAGCGTTGGCCAGTCCCAGGAGCAGTACTTC
CASSVGQSQEQYF
>TRBJ2-2|TRBV5-5|.|TRBD1
TGTGCCAGCAGCTTGGGGGCAGGGGGGAACACCGGGGAGCTGTTTTTT
CASSLGAGGNTGELFF
>TRBJ1-2|TRBV7-9|.|.
TGTGCCAGCAGCTTAGAACGGGAATATGGCTACACCTTC
CASSLEREYGYTF
>TRBJ2-7|TRBV4-3|.|TRBD1
TGCGCCAGCAGCCCCGGACAGGGCGGCTACGAGCAGTACTTC
CASSPGQGGYEQYF
>TRBJ1-1|TRBV7-2|.|.
TGTGCCAGCAGCTTCCCGGGACTCCCGAACACTGAAGCTTTCTTT
CASSFPGLPNTEAFF
>TRBJ2-5|TRBV19|.|TRBD1
TGTGCCAGTAGTACCGACAGGGACGAGACCCAGTACTTC
CASSTDRDETQYF
>TRBJ1-6|TRBV6-4|.|.
TGTGCCAGCAGTGACCCGTCAGGGCCCTTGGGAAATTCACCCCTCCACTTT
CASSDPSGPLGNSPLHF
>TRBJ1-2|TRBV7-2|once|.
TGTGCCAGCAGCCTGCGGGCCAACTATGGCTACACCTTC
CASSLRANYGYTF
>TRBJ1-1|TRBV18|.|TRBD1
TGTGCCAGCTCACCAGGGACAGGGGACACTGAAGCTTTCTTT
CASSPGTGDTEAFF
>TRBJ1-1|TRBV6-1|few|TRBD1
TGTGCCGGGGCCGGGACAGGGAAAACTGAAGCTTTCTTT
CAGAGTGKTEAFF
>TRBJ1-1|TRBV13|.|TRBD1
TGTGCCAGCAGCCTGGACAGGGGTGGACCTGAAGCTTTCTTT
CASSLDRGGPEAFF
>TRBJ1-2|TRBV6-5|.|.
TGTGCCAGCAGTCCTCGACAGTTCTATGGCTACACCTTC
CASSPRQFYGYTF
>TRBJ1-4|TRBV7-9|.|.
TGTGCCAGCAGCCCCCTAGTTGCAACTAATGAAAAACTGTTTTTT
CASSPLVATNEKLFF
>TRBJ2-2|TRBV11-2|once|.
TGTGCCAGCAGCTTACTGGGGGAGCTGTTTTTT
CASSLLGELFF
>TRBJ1-4|TRBV11-2|.|.
TGTGCCAGCGGCAGGGCTGAAAAACTGTTTTTT
CASGRAEKLFF
>TRBJ2-2|TRBV4-1|.|TRBD2
TGCGCCAGCAGCCAATCGCGGACCCCGGCGGGGGGGCAGACCGGGGAGCTGTTTTTT
CASSQSRTPAGGQTGELFF
>TRBJ2-3|TRBV4-3|.|TRBD2
TGCGCCAGCAGCCAAGAAAGACTAGCGGGGGGCGATACGCAGTATTTT
CASSQERLAGGDTQYF
>TRBJ2-1|TRBV27|.|.
TGTGCCAGCAGTTTTGGTAGCGGCAGTCTCAATGAGCAGTTCTTC
CASSFGSGSLNEQFF
>TRBJ2-2|TRBV7-2|.|.
TGTGCCAGCAGCTTAGACAGGGCGCTAAACACCGGGGAGCTGTTTTTT
CASSLDRALNTGELFF
>TRBJ1-2|TRBV5-1|.|TRBD1
TGCGCCAGCAGCGAAGGGGACAGCTATGGCTACACCTTC
CASSEGDSYGYTF
>TRBJ1-2|TRBV5-1|.|.
TGCGCCAGCAGCTTGCGGGTTAACTATGGCTACACCTTC
CASSLRVNYGYTF
>TRBJ2-1|TRBV7-3|.|TRBD2
TGTGCCAGCAGCCAGGGACTAGCGGGGACTTTAAACAATGAGCAGTTCTTC
CASSQGLAGTLNNEQFF
>TRBJ1-6|TRBV6-5|.|.
TGTGCCAGCAGTTACTCACAGGGAATGGATAATTCACCCCTCCACTTT
CASSYSQGMDNSPLHF
>TRBJ1-2|TRBV7-2|.|TRBD1
TGTGCCAGCAGGCAAATACAGGGGTCGGGGGGCTACACCTTC
CASRQIQGSGGYTF
>TRBJ1-4|TRBV6-1|.|.
TGTGCCAGCAGTGAAAGAGGTGCAACTAATGAAAAACTGTTTTTT
CASSERGATNEKLFF
>TRBJ1-6|TRBV7-9|once|.
TGTGCCAGCAGCTTAATCGGTTCACCCCTCCACTTT
CASSLIGSPLHF
>TRBJ1-1|TRBV6-4|.|TRBD1
TGTGCCAGCAGAACAGGGGGGAGTAACACTGAAGCTTTCTTT
CASRTGGSNTEAFF
>TRBJ1-6|TRBV11-2|.|.
TGTGCCAGCAGCTTAGACCCCCTGTCTCTGTCACCCCTCCACTTT
CASSLDPLSLSPLHF
>TRBJ2-1|TRBV10-3|.|TRBD2
TGTGCCATCAGTAGCGGGGACCTATACAATGAGCAGTTCTTC
CAISSGDLYNEQFF
>TRBJ2-6|TRBV27|.|TRBD1
TGTGCCAGCACCAACAGGGGGCCCGGGGCCAACGTCCTGACTTTC
CASTNRGPGANVLTF
>TRBJ1-1|TRBV5-5|once|TRBD1
TGTGCCAGCAGCTGGGGACAGGGAGGGACTGAAGCTTTCTTT
CASSWGQGGTEAFF
>TRBJ1-1|TRBV7-9|.|.
TGTGCCAGCAGCTTCACGTCAGGGATGGACACTGAAGCTTTCTTT
CASSFTSGMDTEAFF
>TRBJ2-1|TRBV2|.|.
TGTGCCAGCAGTATACAGGGTAATGAGCAGTTCTTC
CASSIQGNEQFF
>TRBJ2-3|TRBV7-2|.|TRBD2
TGTGCCAGCAGCTTAACCGGGGGGGTAGGTCCAGATACGCAGTATTTT
CASSLTGGVGPDTQYF
>TRBJ2-1|TRBV19|.|TRBD1
TGTGCCAGTAGTAGTTGGACAGGGCGCAATGAGCAGTTCTTC
CASSSWTGRNEQFF
>TRBJ2-1|TRBV18|.|TRBD2
TGTGCCAGCTCACCAGGACTAGCGGGTTTCAATGAGCAGTTCTTC
CASSPGLAGFNEQFF
>TRBJ2-3|TRBV19|.|.
TGTGCCAGTAGTCCAGCGGATGGCACAGATACGCAGTATTTT
CASSPADGTDTQYF
>TRBJ2-7|TRBV4-3|.|TRBD2
TGCGCCAGCAGCCAGGGGAGGGTCGCCTACGAGCAGTACTTC
CASSQGRVAYEQYF
>TRBJ1-1|TRBV30|.|.
TGTGCCTGGAGCGCCGCATTACAGGGGAACACTGAAGCTTTCTTT
CAWSAALQGNTEAFF
>TRBJ1-6|TRBV7-3|.|.
TGTGCCAGCAGCTTAACCGAGGGCAATTCACCCCTCCACTTT
CASSLTEGNSPLHF
>TRBJ2-7|TRBV29-1|.|TRBD1
TGCAGCGTTGGTCTGGACAGGGGCTCCGAGCAGTACTTC
CSVGLDRGSEQYF